The source of this T cell receptor (beta chain) is a study of cytomegalovirus exposure and HLA in healthy donors (dated by TCRdb to the late 2010s). For context, the study as a whole: In an earlier analysis of approximately 640 of the donors, 276 Gb of sequence data and 100 million or so unique TCR beta sequences from 150 million to 200 million T cells were reported. An early release that covered 640 HLA-typed donors contained about 300 gigabases of sequencing data and tens of millions of unique TCR sequences. Among the roughly 390 genotyped donors, approximately 77% belonged to the genetic ancestry cluster associated with self-reported Caucasian donors. The study aimed to test whether cataloging public T cell receptors could reveal signatures of past pathogen exposure. The study profiled the T cell repertoires of about 720 subjects by immunosequencing and related them to cytomegalovirus serostatus. Besides the first cohort of more than 650 subjects, a separate validation cohort made up of roughly 130 different subjects was used. High-throughput TCR immunosequencing, statistical association of individual TCRs with disease status, and machine learning were combined to predict cytomegalovirus infection status. To study patterns of TCR occurrence, a later analysis re-analyzed previously published TCR beta repertoires from hundreds of donors and added high-resolution HLA genotyping. In the later analysis, no new phenotypic data were used to find candidate immune exposures; instead, reliance was placed on TCR beta sequences and their occurrence across donors. In an earlier analysis of roughly 600 of the donors, high-throughput TCR beta sequencing was used to judge whether each TCR beta V gene segment behaved as functional or pseudogenic. Donor age, sex, ethnicity and CMV serostatus were compiled together with the repertoire data. Genome-wide SNP genotypes for about 55% of the roughly 670 donors were used in a later genetic analysis, which treated that subset as a discovery cohort. All discovery cohort repertoires had been generated on a single sequencing platform. Class I and class II HLA loci were covered by the typing at four-digit resolution. Typing coverage differed by locus: A, B, C, DRB1 and DQB1 were typed in about 629-640 donors, DQA1 in 522, DPA1 in approximately 600, and DPB1 in just under 490. Because of strong linkage in the cohort, roughly five DR-DQ haplotypes were treated as single units for association and clustering. Across about 380 genotyped donors of the cohort, an average of approximately 240,000 unique TCR beta nucleotide sequences per donor were sequenced, and roughly 20% of those sequences were non-productive.

The table lists this clone with a few counts. This receptor's antigen is unknown. It has no much larger one-base neighbor in the sample; base qualities were not kept. In total, just over 650 healthy bone marrow donors made up the cohort. All cohort members were sampled while nominally healthy, although unrecorded immune exposures were likely present. The donor was CMV seropositive and belonged to the group of 250 to 300 seropositive cohort members. Each donor provided a peripheral blood sample, and peripheral blood mononuclear cells were used for TCR beta sequencing. The Qiagen DNeasy Blood Extraction Kit was used to extract genomic DNA from the blood cell samples. Findings and caveats that apply to the study as a whole: A few of the identified cytomegalovirus-associated TCR beta chains were confirmed in vitro to be specific for cytomegalovirus antigens. In a later analysis, several top co-occurrence clusters were reported to appear linked to parvovirus B19, influenza, CMV and Epstein-Barr virus. A cluster of highly shared sequence variants was judged likely to represent a technical artifact of the sequencing pipeline. Because some donors lacked HLA typing at each locus, the association tests relied only on the typed subset. In an earlier analysis of some 540 of the donors, most TCR beta V segments appeared in productive rearrangements about 90% or about 30% of the time, broadly matching IMGT annotations. Most TCR sequences were observed very rarely across donors, whereas some public TCRs were present in many individuals. In a later analysis, some 18,000 TCR beta sequences were associated with specific HLA alleles at a false discovery rate of 0.05. The authors suggested that the approach could potentially be generalized to other disease states and immunological phenotypes. Because the 87-base-pair reads could not distinguish some IMGT-functional V segments, including TRBV6-2 and TRBV6-3, those segments were excluded. In a later analysis, HLA-associated TCR beta chains showed more clonal expansion and lower generation probabilities than non-associated chains that were equally common. Immune exposure information for the cohort was limited to CMV serostatus. In a later genetic analysis, a missense DCLRE1C variant was associated with V-gene and J-gene trimming of TCR beta chains, and the association was replicated in an independent cohort. The earlier analysis of some 540 of the donors excluded approximately 15 rarely observed V segments, including chromosome 9 orphons, because counts were too low. Strong co-occurrence of HLA alleles, especially DR and DQ, made assigning TCR associations to individual alleles difficult. In the study, about 150 TCR beta chains were listed as associated with cytomegalovirus. In this cohort, only TCR beta chains were sequenced, and detectable features were limited by the absence of alpha or paired-chain data. Sequencing depth was assumed to be roughly uniform across donors in the presence/absence analyses, though that assumption may not hold. The classifier was reported to diagnose cytomegalovirus status with high specificity and sensitivity in both the original cohort and the validation cohort. According to a later analysis, TCR association rates differed among HLA loci, with DRB1 alleles showing the most associated TCRs and HLA-C alleles showing the fewest. A later analysis found that most CMV-associated TCR beta chains appeared HLA-restricted, with HLA associations seemingly driven largely by CMV exposure. In a later genetic analysis, fewer N-insertions in productive TCRs were reported among donors in an Asian-associated ancestry cluster than the roughly 670-donor mean. A further reported finding was that TCR beta sequences accurately predicted the HLA-A and HLA-B alleles for most subjects in the first cohort. Linkage disequilibrium might explain the correlated functional status among segregating V segments, but an unknown experimental factor could not be excluded.

The germline V gene (reference sequence) provides CDR1 LNHDA and CDR2 SQIVND. The V end loses 2 bases and the J end loses 10 bases, and a stretch of 12 bases separates them. Counted from cysteine to phenylalanine, this CDR3 has 13 amino acids. CDR3 DNA only is kept here, 39 bases in frame from base 1. Receptor libraries were prepared by the immunoSEQ multiplex PCR assay. The multiplex PCR relied on a mix of 60 forward primers for TCR Vbeta segments and 13 reverse primers for TCR Jbeta segments. The CDR3 region of rearranged TCR beta genes was amplified from genomic DNA with a multiplex PCR assay. The Illumina HiSeq System was used to sequence the amplified TCR beta libraries as 87-base-pair reads. As for how the authors treated the data: Across the roughly 640 repertoires, a later analysis counted roughly 77 million unique TCR beta chains, some 11 million of which were shared by at least two donors. Raw reads were error-corrected and collapsed into unique sequences with a nearest-neighbor algorithm that merged closely related sequences to remove PCR and sequencing errors. Alignment of CDR3 sequences to IMGT reference sequences was used to assign V, D and J gene segments. For a sequence to be retained, at least a six-nucleotide match to both a V gene segment and a J gene segment was required. A rearrangement was called productive if the CDR3 had no stop codons and remained in frame with V and J, and every other rearrangement was called non-productive. Following IMGT convention, CDR3 was defined as the stretch from the second conserved V-encoded cysteine up to the conserved J-encoded phenylalanine. In an earlier analysis of roughly 580 of the donors, sequences lacking an unambiguous match to a single V gene segment were excluded. In an earlier analysis of some 590 of the donors, a V segment was called functional when productive rearrangements were above 56.7%, and segregating when the standard deviation between donors exceeded 5%. A statistical classification framework was built to diagnose cytomegalovirus status from the catalog of TCR beta chain sequences. In a later analysis, TCR nucleotide sequences were compared against IMGT/GENE-DB human TR gene sequences so that V and J genes could be assigned. A later analysis assigned CDR3 sequences and most-parsimonious VDJ recombination scenarios with the TCRdist pipeline. A later analysis defined each TCR beta chain by its CDR3 amino acid sequence plus V-gene family, and excluded reads lacking a unique V-gene family. In a later analysis, around 650 highly shared, low-generation-probability nucleotide sequences were removed to address suspected cross-contamination and a sequencing artifact. In a later analysis, a clonal expansion index was calculated for each public chain from normalized within-repertoire ranks of inferred template counts. A later analysis computed generation probabilities with a VDJ recombination model fitted to out-of-frame rearrangements, and checked the results against IGoR. In a later analysis, hypergeometric tests were used to score TCR-TCR, TCR-HLA and TCR-CMV co-occurrence, with a repertoire-size bias correction applied to TCR pairs. In a later analysis, false discovery rates were estimated by permuting HLA or CMV assignments 20 times. In a later analysis, co-occurring TCRs were grouped using DBSCAN, and TCRdist sequence similarity was added for clustering within HLA-allele-positive subsets. Repertoires with fewer than 30,000 or more than 120,000 public chains were left out of co-occurrence clustering, as were about 5 repertoires with anomalous nucleotide sharing. TCRdb holds this immuneACCESS table with in-frame rearrangements only. Some clones are missing; in checked studies, unresolved V genes explain under half, and the rest has no known cause. The V and J calls and clone size were taken over from that table, and D and trimming were inferred from the DNA. Within this sample are about 130,000 clones, with approximately 8.9% of them counted one time only. The ten largest account for roughly 6.4% of the sample.

The rearranged chain carries TRBV19 and TRBJ2-1; TRBD2 might be the D gene, on 6 matching bases. Sequenced sample: PBMCs. This sequence was found in a middle-aged woman in good health and CMV-seropositive. The DNA sequence reads TGTGCCAGTAGTATAAAGGAGGGCCTGGAGCAGTTCTTC. This sequence encodes CASSIKEGLEQFF. Reference TRBV19 and TRBJ2-1 proteins supply the regions before and after the CDR3; the full variable domain is: DGGITQSPKYLFRKEGQNVTLSCEQNLNHDAMYWYRQDPGQGLRLIYYSQIVNDFQKGDIAEGYSVSREKKESFPLTVTSAQKNPTAFYLCASSIKEGLEQFFGPGTRLTVL.